This TCR beta chain was found in a study of response to subunit inactivated influenza vaccine. Worth noting for this clonotype: Its antigen is unknown.

Whole-study results and caveats: Every seasonal influenza vaccination brings in few new T cells, the authors suggested.

The V end was cut by 5 bases, the J end by 8 bases, with 18 bases between. This CDR3 spans 14 amino acids. TCRdb independently ran MiXCR on the RT-PCR reads; one entry per CDR3 protein. The profile shows more than 550,000 distinct CDR3 sequences, approximately 12% of them singletons. The J gene is TRBJ1-2, the V gene TRBV12-3 or TRBV12-4, with D possibly matching TRBD1 (6 bases). The material was PBMCs from blood, obtained on the day of vaccination. The TCR comes from a man over 45 who received an inactivated influenza vaccine. The CDR3 spells CASSNPGTQGGYTF. The CDR3, as DNA: TGTGCCAGCAGTAACCCCGGGACCCAGGGGGGCTACACCTTC.